Listed here are 30 T cell receptor beta chains from one sample, sequenced in a study of T-cell memory formation after mild COVID-19. One entry per CDR3 protein results from TCRdb running MiXCR on the 5' RACE reads. The repertoire holds 220,000 or so distinct CDR3 sequences, with over 9% as singletons. Sequenced sample: PBMCs or a T cell subset sorted from them (not recorded which). The receptors shown here come from a young man who had mild COVID-19 (a few samples of this study predate the infection). Cell type and time point are not known.

The chain combines TRBV7-9 with TRBJ2-3, with TRBD2 matching over 8 bases. Looked up from germline, CDR1 is SEHNR and CDR2 is FQNEAQ (reference sequence). The J segment lost 4 bases and the V segment lost 5 bases, leaving 5 bases of the junction unmatched. This CDR3 contains 14 residues. The CDR3 reads CASSGGLGADTQYF. The CDR3 coding sequence is TGTGCCAGCAGCGGGGGACTAGGGGCAGATACGCAGTATTTT.

At least ten counts were recorded for this clonotype. This rearrangement joins TRBV7-2 to TRBJ2-7; D is ambiguous. CDR1 and CDR2 from the germline V gene are SGHTA and FQGNSA. V lost 0 bases to trimming and J lost 2 bases, with 8 bases between them. This CDR3 contains 14 residues. CDR3 coding DNA: TGTGCCAGCAGCTTAGCGTGGCAGACCTACGAGCAGTACTTC. Its protein product is CASSLAWQTYEQYF.

The chain carries TRBV5-4 and TRBJ2-3; D is possibly TRBD2 (5 bases). The V end was cut by 4 bases, the J end by 1 base, with 7 bases between. Germline lookup yields CDR1 SGHNT and CDR2 YYREEE (reference sequence). CDR3 length equals 13 residues. The CDR3 region is CASSDYRTDTQYF. In DNA, the CDR3 is TGTGCCAGCAGCGACTACCGCACAGATACGCAGTATTTT.

V and J are TRBV5-8 and TRBJ2-3; D remains unclear. This CDR3 is 15 amino acids long. The germline CDR1 and CDR2 sequences are SGHTS and YDEGEE. The V gene lost 4 bases and the J gene lost 6 bases, with 18 bases spanning the gap. CDR3 region: CASSAQGLEADTQYF. Written as DNA, the CDR3 is TGTGCCAGCAGCGCCCAAGGGCTAGAAGCTGATACGCAGTATTTT.

This clonotype was observed a handful of times. This chain links TRBV19 with TRBJ1-5; no clear D. This CDR3 has 13 residues. V was trimmed by 8 bases and J by 4 bases, leaving 12 bases between them. Germline values: CDR1 LNHDA, CDR2 SQIVND (reference sequence). CDR3 region: CASGLGGNQPQHF. The CDR3 DNA sequence: TGTGCCAGTGGCCTAGGAGGAAATCAGCCCCAGCATTTT.

V and J are TRBV7-3 and TRBJ2-3; weak D call: TRBD2 (7 bases). The CDR3 covers 15 residues. Trimming cost V 5 bases and J 0 bases, with 12 bases left between them. Germline CDR1 and CDR2: SGHTA and FQGTGA. The DNA of the CDR3 is TGTGCCAGCAGCCAACAGGGAGGGAGCACAGATACGCAGTATTTT. It yields the protein CASSQQGGSTDTQYF.

A few counts support this clonotype. The J gene is TRBJ2-1, the V gene TRBV18; D uncertain. The CDR3 covers 14 residues. Trimming shortened V by 1 base and J by 0 bases, and 4 bases separated the two germline ends. The germline gives CDR1 KGHSH, CDR2 LQKENI. CDR3 loop: CASSPLSSYNEQFF. CDR3 nucleotide sequence: TGTGCCAGCTCACCACTCAGCTCCTACAATGAGCAGTTCTTC.

V usage is TRBV28 and J usage is TRBJ2-7; possible D gene TRBD2, 5 bases. The germline CDR1 and CDR2 sequences are MDHEN and SYDVKM. Trimming shortened V by 6 bases and J by 6 bases, and 18 bases separated the two germline ends. CDR3 length: 14 residues. CDR3 sequence: CASRAGGIVGEQYF. CDR3 bases: TGTGCCAGCAGGGCCGGAGGCATAGTGGGCGAGCAGTACTTC.

The chain joins TRBV5-1 to TRBJ1-2; D is ambiguous. The length of the CDR3 is 15 residues. CDR1 is SGHRS and CDR2 is YFSETQ in the germline V gene. Between the trimmed V and J ends, which lost 0 bases and 2 bases, there was a span of 11 bases. CDR3 protein: CASSLGSAENYGYTF. The DNA for the CDR3 is TGCGCCAGCAGCTTGGGATCCGCAGAGAACTATGGCTACACCTTC.

The chain joins TRBV27 to TRBJ1-4; 9 nucleotides match TRBD1. This CDR3 region has 15 residues. In germline, CDR1 is MNHEY, CDR2 SMNVEV (reference sequence). V shed 8 bases, J shed 8 bases, and the junction held 12 bases outside the gene matches. The CDR3 DNA reads as TGTGCCAGCGGGAGCCCCCTGACAGGGGGAGAAAAACTGTTTTTT. This translates into CASGSPLTGGEKLFF.

This clonotype was picked up many times. The chain uses TRBV20-1 and TRBJ2-1; TRBD2 matches 11 bases. This CDR3 contains 17 residues. CDR1 and CDR2 from the germline V gene are DFQATT and SNEGSKA (reference sequence). V dropped 3 bases and J dropped 0; count of bases not matched to a gene: 7. The CDR3 loop is CSARGSTSGGSYNEQFF. The CDR3 coding sequence is TGCAGTGCTAGGGGTTCTACTAGCGGGGGCTCCTACAATGAGCAGTTCTTC.

This clonotype was detected ten times or more. The genes are TRBV7-9 and TRBJ2-5; 7 nucleotides agree with TRBD2. The trim removed 8 bases at V and 2 bases at J, leaving 5 bases unmatched. CDR3 length: 13 amino acids. The germline V gene has CDR1 SEHNR and CDR2 FQNEAQ (reference sequence). The CDR3 sequence is CASDSSGQETQYF. CDR3 bases: TGTGCCAGCGATAGTAGCGGGCAAGAGACCCAGTACTTC.

The V call is TRBV12-3 or TRBV12-4, the J call TRBJ2-1; a possible D gene is TRBD1 (5 bases). Trimming pared 8 bases from V and 10 bases from J, leaving 18 bases between. The CDR3 sequence is 13 residues long. CDR3 nucleotide sequence: TGTGCCAGCTCTGCCGTAGGGGCTGGGGAGCAGTTCTTC. This encodes CASSAVGAGEQFF.

The sample holds many counts of this clonotype. The chain uses TRBV20-1 and TRBJ1-5; no reliable D call. CDR1 and CDR2 from the germline V gene are DFQATT and SNEGSKA (reference sequence). The length of the CDR3 is 12 residues. The germline V and J ends were trimmed by 1 base and 6 bases, with 7 bases remaining between them. The chain's CDR3 is CSARGAAQPQHF. In DNA form, the CDR3 reads TGCAGTGCTAGAGGGGCGGCTCAGCCCCAGCATTTT.

This clonotype occurred once. This sequence joins TRBV4-1 and TRBJ2-3, with 7 bases that match TRBD1. The CDR3 runs to 16 residues. The V segment lost 1 base and the J segment 1 base; nucleotides outside the gene matches: 5. The germline CDR1 and CDR2 sequences are MGHRA and YSYEKL. CDR3 bases: TGCGCCAGCAGCCAAGGGATAGGGGGCGGCACAGATACGCAGTATTTT. Translating gives CASSQGIGGGTDTQYF.

This clonotype was counted many times. V is TRBV5-6 and J is TRBJ2-5; 8 positions match TRBD1. Germline V gives CDR1 SGHDT, CDR2 YYEEEE. V shed 0 bases, J shed 3 bases, and the junction held 4 bases outside the gene matches. The CDR3 has 15 residues. The CDR3 DNA reads TGTGCCAGCAGCTTGGTGGACAGGGTGGAAGAGACCCAGTACTTC. Translated, it gives CASSLVDRVEETQYF.

The J gene is TRBJ2-7, the V gene TRBV7-3, with TRBD2 as a possible D gene (7 bases). Germline CDR1 SGHTA, CDR2 FQGTGA. This CDR3 contains 15 residues. The germline V and J ends were trimmed by 5 bases and 0 bases, with 14 bases remaining between them. Here the CDR3 DNA reads TGTGCCAGCAGCCGACAGGCGGGGGCCTCCTACGAGCAGTACTTC. Its protein is CASSRQAGASYEQYF.

The V call is TRBV7-2, the J call TRBJ2-2; D is perhaps TRBD1 (5 bases). The germline V gene encodes CDR1 SGHTA and CDR2 FQGNSA. V gave up 3 bases and J gave up 6 bases, with 14 bases separating them. The CDR3 runs 15 residues. The DNA of the CDR3 is TGTGCCAGCAGCTTTCAGGCAGGGCTATCCGGGGAGCTGTTTTTT. Its translation: CASSFQAGLSGELFF.

The sample holds a few counts of this clonotype. The rearrangement links TRBV7-3 to TRBJ2-1; 9 nucleotides line up with TRBD1. Unmatched junction bases numbered 7, after V lost 5 bases and J lost 8 bases. CDR1 is SGHTA, CDR2 FQGTGA, per germline. The CDR3 length is 14 residues. The CDR3 sequence is CASSAGQGSDEQFF. The DNA of the CDR3 is TGTGCCAGCAGCGCCGGACAGGGGTCCGATGAGCAGTTCTTC.

This rearrangement joins TRBV6-4 to TRBJ2-3; 9 bases line up with TRBD1. Looked up from germline, CDR1 is MRHNA and CDR2 is SNTAGT. With 4 bases clipped from V and 9 bases from J, the junction kept 8 bases outside the gene matches. This CDR3 region has 14 residues. Here the CDR3 reads CASSVQGAGGTQYF. For the CDR3, the DNA is TGTGCCAGCAGTGTACAGGGGGCTGGGGGAACGCAGTATTTT.

This sequence joins TRBV18 and TRBJ2-1, with D hard to call. Germline V gene sequence: CDR1 KGHSH, CDR2 LQKENI. CDR3 length: 11 amino acids. V dropped 4 bases and J dropped 15 bases, with 13 bases sitting between them. Here the CDR3 reads CASSQTRVSFF. The CDR3 nucleotides read TGTGCCAGCTCACAGACTCGTGTGTCGTTCTTC.

This clonotype was counted a few times. This chain joins TRBV6-5 and TRBJ1-3; 9 bases map to TRBD1. Germline CDR1 is MNHEY and CDR2 is SVGAGI. V was pared by 8 bases and J by 8 bases, with 10 bases of the junction left unmatched. The CDR3 consists of 14 residues. The CDR3 here is CASLDRDREDTIYF. In DNA form, the CDR3 reads TGTGCCAGCCTTGATCGGGACAGGGAAGACACCATATATTTT.

The chain has TRBV6-7 and TRBJ2-5; weak D call: TRBD1 (6 bases). TRBV6-7 is recorded as an ORF, its role being uncertain. The CDR3 loop spans 17 amino acids. The ends were cut back, 2 bases at V and 4 bases at J, with 20 bases in the middle. The CDR3: CASSYGDRDMGGETQYF. The CDR3 nucleotides are TGTGCCAGCAGTTACGGGGACCGGGACATGGGTGGAGAGACCCAGTACTTC.

There are a few counts of this clonotype. The conserved phenylalanine or tryptophan normally closing the CDR3 is absent here, so this likely arose from a read error. The V and J genes are TRBV6-2 or TRBV6-3 and TRBJ2-1; D is uncertain. Per the germline V gene, CDR1 is MNHEY and CDR2 is SVGEGT. The CDR3 has 12 residues. The CDR3 is CASINLYDEQFL. CDR3 DNA: TGTGCCAGCATCAACCTCTACGATGAGCAGTTCCTC.

The table lists this clonotype with many counts. The chain carries TRBV5-1 and TRBJ2-3; D remains ambiguous. The CDR3 has 14 residues. CDR1 is SGHRS and CDR2 is YFSETQ in the germline V gene. The V gene lost 0 bases and the J gene lost 2 bases, with 7 bases spanning the gap. DNA of the CDR3: TGCGCCAGCAGCTTGGTCATAAACACAGATACGCAGTATTTT. This gives the protein CASSLVINTDTQYF.

This chain connects TRBV20-1 to TRBJ2-5; the match to TRBD1 covers 7 bases. The germline V gene encodes CDR1 DFQATT and CDR2 SNEGSKA (reference sequence). The CDR3 contains 14 residues. V trimming: 8 bases; J trimming: 4 bases; junction bases outside the gene matches: 13. CDR3 amino acids: CSSPIQGVIETQYF. CDR3 DNA sequence: TGCAGTTCCCCGATCCAGGGGGTTATAGAGACCCAGTACTTC.

The chain couples TRBV9 to TRBJ2-2, with D tentatively TRBD1 (5 bases). CDR3 length: 17 residues. Germline CDR1 is SGDLS and CDR2 is YYNGEE. V lost 3 bases and J lost 7, with 22 bases in between. The CDR3 sequence is CASSGSHPGRGVGELFF. CDR3 nucleotide sequence: TGTGCCAGCAGCGGTTCCCATCCAGGGCGCGGCGTCGGGGAGCTGTTTTTT.

The chain joins TRBV7-9 to TRBJ1-1, with D tentatively TRBD1 (6 bases). The CDR3 is 12 residues long. Germline V CDR1 and CDR2: SEHNR, FQNEAQ (reference sequence). The V end was cut by 5 bases, the J end by 8 bases, with 12 bases between. CDR3 sequence: CASSRDIGEAFF. The DNA of the CDR3 is TGTGCCAGCAGCCGGGACATCGGGGAAGCTTTCTTT.

This clonotype was found many times. The chain links TRBV12-3 or TRBV12-4 to TRBJ1-5; D not certain. This CDR3 is 16 amino acids long. Trimming shortened V by 3 bases and J by 1 base, and 13 bases separated the two germline ends. The CDR3 DNA is TGTGCCAGCAGTTTTGGGTCGTCTACGAGCAATCAGCCCCAGCATTTT. Amino acids: CASSFGSSTSNQPQHF.

This chain connects TRBV5-1 to TRBJ1-4; 9 bases align to TRBD1. Per germline, CDR1 SGHRS and CDR2 YFSETQ. The J segment lost 15 bases and the V segment lost 4 bases, leaving 13 bases of the junction unmatched. This CDR3 spans 14 amino acids. The chain's CDR3 is CASSPGQGSFVMFF. CDR3 DNA: TGCGCCAGCAGCCCCGGACAGGGGTCCTTCGTGATGTTTTTT.